This T cell receptor beta chain was identified during a study of T-cell reconstitution after alpha-beta-depleted transplantation in children. General study results and limits: At around two months after transplant, the alpha-beta T cells were reportedly derived from several hundred expanded clones that came from non-depleted graft cells. Surviving recipient cells, namely T cells and thymic progenitors, were the source of high day-60 TCRbeta diversity in some patients. Diversity and T-cell counts at one year after transplant derived mostly from new T cells.

V gave up 0 bases and J gave up 6 bases; unmatched junction bases: 4. This CDR3 is 15 amino acids long. The germline V gene encodes CDR1 SGDLS and CDR2 YYNGEE. The TCRbeta library was prepared with unique molecular identifiers. TCRdb reprocessed the PCR reads via MiXCR and lists one record per CDR3 protein. The table has roughly 350,000 distinct CDR3 sequences, about 16% seen once. A note on this clonotype: Its antigen is still unknown.

The sequencing used PBMCs, mostly from graft donor cells, collected 360 days after TCRalphabeta/CD19-depleted stem cell transplant. The TCR was taken from a male patient between 2 and 10 years old who had a stem cell transplant for acute lymphoblastic leukemia, so the T cells may come from the graft donor. The chain employs TRBV9 and TRBJ2-1, with 9 bases fitting TRBD1. As DNA, the CDR3 is TGTGCCAGCAGCGTAGAGGGACAGGGCGTCAATGAGCAGTTCTTC. Translated: CASSVEGQGVNEQFF.